These 30 T cell receptor beta chains originate from one sample sequenced in a study of cytomegalovirus exposure and HLA in healthy donors. In the PCR, 60 Vbeta and 13 Jbeta primers were used. Clones were sequenced by immunoSEQ multiplex PCR, and TCRdb holds only the in-frame ones, with some missing. The repertoire has under 200,000 clones, approximately 86% of them found once; the top ten carry approximately 2%. The sample comprised PBMCs. The receptors shown here come from a woman younger than 30 in good health and CMV-seronegative.

J is TRBJ2-5 and V is TRBV7-9; 11 nucleotides line up with TRBD2. After removal of 4 bases from V and 5 bases from J, the junction contained 15 bases not matched to a gene. This CDR3 is built from 18 residues. Germline V lookup: CDR1 SEHNR, CDR2 FQNEAQ (reference sequence). The CDR3 DNA reads as TGTGCCAGCAGCTATTCGGGGCTAGCGGGAGGAGTGGGGGAGACCCAGTACTTC. Protein product: CASSYSGLAGGVGETQYF. The complete variable domain, with remaining parts taken from reference TRBV7-9 and TRBJ2-5, reads DTGVSQNPRHKITKRGQNVTFRCDPISEHNRLYWYRQTLGQGPEFLTYFQNEAQLEKSRLLSDRFSAERPKGSFSTLEIQRTEQGDSAMYLCASSYSGLAGGVGETQYFGPGTRLLVL.

Only a few counts were recorded for this clone. This chain joins TRBV10-2 and TRBJ1-3, with D unclear. With 5 bases removed from V and 0 bases from J, the gap between germline ends came to 11 bases. The CDR3 consists of 15 residues. Germline V gene lookup returns CDR1 WSHSY and CDR2 SAAADI. CDR3: CASSRDSSSGNTIYF. The CDR3 coding sequence is TGCGCCAGCAGTCGTGACTCAAGCTCTGGAAACACCATATATTTT.

This clone was observed once. The rearrangement joins TRBV7-9 to TRBJ1-5; no clear D gene. The CDR3 totals 12 residues. The germline gives CDR1 SEHNR, CDR2 FQNEAQ (reference sequence). Trimming cost V 4 bases and J 8 bases, with 9 bases left between them. The CDR3 DNA reads TGTGCCAGCAGCTCAAATCGGGAGCCCCAGCATTTT. This sequence encodes CASSSNREPQHF.

The sample holds a few counts of this clone. The V call is TRBV5-8, the J call TRBJ1-4; 11 positions match TRBD1. The CDR3 runs to 17 residues. Losses at the gene ends were 4 bases for V and 0 bases for J; bases not matched to a gene: 5. Germline CDR1 SGHTS, CDR2 YDEGEE. CDR3 in amino acids: CASSPGTGGSTNEKLFF. Written as DNA, the CDR3 is TGTGCCAGCAGCCCCGGGACAGGGGGTTCAACTAATGAAAAACTGTTTTTT.

The chain combines TRBV9 with TRBJ1-1, with 9 positions matching TRBD1. The germline gives CDR1 SGDLS, CDR2 YYNGEE. This CDR3 is 15 amino acids long. The J segment lost 3 bases and the V segment lost 2 bases, leaving 5 bases of the junction unmatched. DNA of the CDR3: TGTGCCAGCAGCGTGGGGACAGGGAAGGACACTGAAGCTTTCTTT. It translates to CASSVGTGKDTEAFF.

The rearrangement joins TRBV29-1 to TRBJ2-7; D possibly corresponds to TRBD1 (5 bases). The CDR3 is made up of 12 amino acids. Trimming removed 4 bases at V and 2 bases at J, with 9 bases between. In germline, CDR1 is SQVTM, CDR2 ANQGSEA. The CDR3 here is CSVVSGPYEQYF. For the CDR3, the DNA is TGCAGCGTTGTTTCAGGGCCCTACGAGCAGTACTTC.

This clone was counted between two and nine times. This chain links TRBV7-6 with TRBJ1-6; D gene ambiguous. V lost 4 bases to trimming and J lost 8 bases, with 6 bases between them. CDR3 length: 12 residues. Germline values: CDR1 SGHVS, CDR2 FNYEAQ. CDR3 nucleotide sequence: TGTGCCAGCAGCTCCCCCTATTCACCCCTCCACTTT. The encoded protein is CASSSPYSPLHF.

The CDR3 coding sequence is TGTGCCAGTTCCCGGGACAGGGATAATTCACCCCTCCACTTT. Translated, it gives CASSRDRDNSPLHF. The rearrangement joins TRBV2 to TRBJ1-6, with 9 bases matching TRBD1. The length of the CDR3 is 14 residues. V was clipped by 9 bases and J by 5 bases; unmatched bases: 5. Germline V gene sequence: CDR1 SNHLY, CDR2 FYNNEI. Full variable domain (missing parts from reference TRBV2 and TRBJ1-6): EPEVTQTPSHQVTQMGQEVILRCVPISNHLYFYWYRQILGQKVEFLVSFYNNEISEKSEIFDDQFSVERPDGSNFTLKIRSTKLEDSAMYFCASSRDRDNSPLHFGNGTRLTVT.

This chain connects TRBV4-1 to TRBJ1-2, with 7 bases lining up with TRBD1. CDR3 length equals 15 residues. The trim removed 2 bases at V and 3 bases at J, leaving 6 bases unmatched. Germline V gene data show CDR1 as MGHRA and CDR2 as YSYEKL. Here the CDR3 reads CASSQWAGGHYGYTF. Here the CDR3 DNA reads TGCGCCAGCAGCCAATGGGCAGGGGGGCACTATGGCTACACCTTC.

This clone was seen once. J is TRBJ2-1 and V is TRBV30; a weak D match, TRBD2 (5 bases). This CDR3 is 13 amino acids long. V lost 0 bases and J 6 bases, leaving 9 bases between the germline ends. Germline CDR1 is GTSNPN and CDR2 is SVGIG (reference sequence). CDR3 bases: TGTGCCTGGAGTGTATTCGGGGTCAATGAGCAGTTCTTC. Translation: CAWSVFGVNEQFF.

The genes are TRBV18 and TRBJ1-2, with D uncertain. In germline, CDR1 is KGHSH, CDR2 LQKENI. V shed 4 bases and J shed 4 bases, with 13 bases lying between them. The CDR3 totals 14 residues. The CDR3 DNA sequence: TGTGCCAGCTCACTCGAGGGTTCCCTCTATGGCTACACCTTC. Residues: CASSLEGSLYGYTF. The complete variable domain, with remaining parts taken from reference TRBV18 and TRBJ1-2, reads NAGVMQNPRHLVRRRGQEARLRCSPMKGHSHVYWYRQLPEEGLKFMVYLQKENIIDESGMPKERFSAEFPKEGPSILRIQQVVRGDSAAYFCASSLEGSLYGYTFGSGTRLTVV.

V usage is TRBV19 and J usage is TRBJ1-2; 7 bases are shared with TRBD1. The CDR3 spans 13 residues. The V gene's germline CDR1 is LNHDA and CDR2 SQIVND (reference sequence). V shed 4 bases and J 7 bases; nucleotides not matched to a gene: 6. Here the CDR3 DNA reads TGTGCCAGTAGTAACAACAGGGGCGCTGGCTACACCTTC. Protein sequence: CASSNNRGAGYTF.

The V and J genes are TRBV7-2 and TRBJ1-6; 7 nucleotides match TRBD1. Per germline, CDR1 SGHTA and CDR2 FQGNSA. This CDR3 is 16 amino acids long. Trimming cost V 5 bases and J 3 bases; bases outside gene matches: 7. The CDR3 spells CASSSGQGVYNSPLHF. In DNA form, the CDR3 reads TGTGCCAGCAGCAGCGGCCAGGGGGTCTATAATTCACCCCTCCACTTT.

This clone was seen a single time. The gene calls are TRBV12-5 and TRBJ2-3; 9 nucleotides align to TRBD2. The junction had 4 bases not matched to a gene; V was cut back by 0 bases and J by 3 bases. This CDR3 spans 16 amino acids. Germline values: CDR1 LGHNT, CDR2 FRNRAP. The CDR3 loop is CASGLVLAGVTDTQYF. The CDR3 bases are TGTGCTAGTGGTTTGGTATTAGCGGGAGTAACAGATACGCAGTATTTT.

The rearrangement links TRBV27 to TRBJ1-2; 9 bases align to TRBD1. Germline trimming cut 6 bases from V and 8 bases from J; bases unmatched to any gene: 7. Germline-derived CDR1 and CDR2 are MNHEY and SMNVEV (reference sequence). This CDR3 is built from 13 residues. The chain's CDR3 is CASSYRGLEGYTF. The CDR3, as DNA: TGTGCCAGCAGCTACAGGGGGCTGGAGGGCTACACCTTC.

The J gene is TRBJ2-1, the V gene TRBV5-1; D perhaps matches TRBD1 (6 bases). The V end lost 3 bases, the J end lost 6 bases, and 22 bases lay between the germline ends. The CDR3 totals 17 residues. The germline gives CDR1 SGHRS, CDR2 YFSETQ. CDR3: CASSSTSGPRGGNEQFF. CDR3 bases: TGCGCCAGCAGCTCGACCTCGGGACCCCGAGGGGGCAATGAGCAGTTCTTC.

This clone appeared a single time. The V and J genes are TRBV2 and TRBJ2-1, with TRBD2 matching 9 bases. J lost 9 bases, V lost 3 bases, and 12 bases had no gene match. Looked up from germline, CDR1 is SNHLY and CDR2 is FYNNEI. The CDR3 has 16 residues. CDR3 residues: CASSDSRRGGIGEQFF. In nucleotides, the CDR3 is TGTGCCAGCAGTGACTCCCGGCGGGGGGGGATAGGTGAGCAGTTCTTC.

The chain is built from TRBV5-5 and TRBJ1-5; 8 bases line up with TRBD1. The CDR3 contains 14 residues. Germline CDR1 and CDR2: SGHKS and YYEKEE (reference sequence). V lost 5 bases, J lost 9 bases, and 10 bases stayed unmatched. CDR3 bases: TGTGCCAGCAGGCAGGACAGGGCTCACGGGCCCCAGCATTTT. Protein: CASRQDRAHGPQHF.

V is TRBV27 and J is TRBJ2-1; TRBD2 is a possible D gene (6 bases). This CDR3 has 14 amino acids. Looked up from germline, CDR1 is MNHEY and CDR2 is SMNVEV (reference sequence). The germline V and J ends were trimmed by 8 bases and 0 bases, with 11 bases remaining between them. In DNA form, the CDR3 reads TGTGCCAGCTGCGGGGTTCGCTCCTACAATGAGCAGTTCTTC. Amino acid sequence: CASCGVRSYNEQFF.

In this sample, this clone turned up once. This chain uses TRBV5-1 with TRBJ2-5, with 7 bases fitting TRBD2. The CDR3 extends over 15 amino acids. Germline V gene sequence: CDR1 SGHRS, CDR2 YFSETQ. Trimming took 6 bases from V and 1 from J; bases not matched to a gene: 9. Here the CDR3 reads CASTYSGTTQETQYF. The CDR3 nucleotides read TGCGCCAGCACTTACTCCGGGACTACCCAAGAGACCCAGTACTTC.

J is TRBJ2-1 and V is TRBV7-8, with a possible D match to TRBD2 (6 bases). CDR1 is SGHVS, CDR2 FQNEAQ, per germline. The CDR3 has 15 residues. V lost 1 base, J lost 4 bases, and 11 bases lay in between. The CDR3 nucleotides read TGTGCCAGCAGCTTAGGGGCTAGCGCTTACAATGAGCAGTTCTTC. It encodes CASSLGASAYNEQFF.

The chain links TRBV9 to TRBJ2-1; 11 bases agree with TRBD2. Germline trimming cut 7 bases from V and 4 bases from J; bases unmatched to any gene: 7. The germline gives CDR1 SGDLS, CDR2 YYNGEE. The CDR3 length is 15 residues. CDR3 in amino acids: CASDPGTSGYNEQFF. The CDR3, as DNA: TGTGCCAGCGATCCGGGGACTAGCGGTTACAATGAGCAGTTCTTC.

The chain recombines TRBV19 with TRBJ2-1; D remains unclear. The CDR3 is 14 amino acids. From germline, CDR1 is LNHDA and CDR2 SQIVND (reference sequence). V was clipped by 3 bases and J by 6 bases, with 12 bases between them. The CDR3 loop is CASSIRLRGNEQFF. The CDR3, as DNA: TGTGCCAGTAGTATCCGGTTACGAGGCAATGAGCAGTTCTTC.

The V and J genes are TRBV27 and TRBJ1-1; D not resolved. Germline-derived CDR1 and CDR2 are MNHEY and SMNVEV (reference sequence). This CDR3 region has 14 residues. With 2 bases removed from V and 4 bases from J, the gap between germline ends came to 11 bases. The CDR3 reads CASSLAGSSTEAFF. The CDR3 DNA sequence: TGTGCCAGCAGTTTAGCAGGTTCGAGCACTGAAGCTTTCTTT.

The chain employs TRBV6-5 and TRBJ1-1; no definite D call. Between the trimmed V and J ends, which lost 0 bases and 1 base, there was a span of 6 bases. Per germline, CDR1 MNHEY and CDR2 SVGAGI. CDR3 length: 14 residues. CDR3 DNA sequence: TGTGCCAGCAGTTACTCGAGGCGGAACACTGAAGCTTTCTTT. Translated, it gives CASSYSRRNTEAFF.

This clone was found many times. The gene calls are TRBV15 and TRBJ1-3; weak D call: TRBD1 (5 bases). CDR1 is LNHNV, CDR2 YYDKDF, per germline (reference sequence). The CDR3 sequence is 14 residues long. Between the trimmed V and J ends, which lost 3 bases and 2 bases, there was a span of 8 bases. Written as DNA, the CDR3 is TGTGCCACCAGCAGGGGCAGGGCTGGAAACACCATATATTTT. Translated, it gives CATSRGRAGNTIYF.

This rearrangement joins TRBV7-2 to TRBJ1-5; D remains unclear. This CDR3 comprises 13 residues. Germline CDR1 and CDR2: SGHTA and FQGNSA. Trimming removed 2 bases at V and 4 bases at J, with 6 bases between. CDR3 sequence (DNA): TGTGCCAGCAGCTTAATCAGTAATCAGCCCCAGCATTTT. Its protein is CASSLISNQPQHF.

The chain is built from TRBV6-1 and TRBJ1-1; 7 nucleotides match TRBD1. This CDR3 spans 15 amino acids. The junction had 6 bases not matched to a gene; V was cut back by 2 bases and J by 3 bases. Per the germline V gene, CDR1 is MNHNS and CDR2 is SASEGT. CDR3 in DNA: TGTGCCAGCAGTGAAAAGGAGGGGGCGTACACTGAAGCTTTCTTT. Residues: CASSEKEGAYTEAFF.

V and J are TRBV6-5 and TRBJ1-1, with D hard to call. Between the trimmed V and J ends, which lost 6 bases and 1 base, there was a span of 6 bases. This CDR3 has 12 residues. The V gene's germline CDR1 is MNHEY and CDR2 SVGAGI. CDR3 residues: CASSQANTEAFF. The CDR3 DNA is TGTGCCAGCAGCCAGGCGAACACTGAAGCTTTCTTT.

This rearrangement joins TRBV4-1 to TRBJ1-2, with TRBD1 matching over 8 bases. The CDR3 runs 12 residues. Germline V gives CDR1 MGHRA, CDR2 YSYEKL. J gave up 7 bases and V 8 bases, and 6 bases lay outside the gene matches. CDR3 sequence: CASQGAAGGYTF. The CDR3 DNA is TGCGCCAGCCAGGGGGCCGCCGGTGGCTACACCTTC.